The 5 T cell receptor beta chains given below trace back to one sample, sequenced in a study of blood T cell repertoires in COVID-19. Profiling relied on immunoSEQ multiplex PCR, and the TCRdb table lists in-frame clones only, not all of them. The sample holds fewer than 120,000 clones; about 85% are singletons and the top ten take around 4.8%. The sequenced sample was peripheral blood. Every receptor here comes from a human donor in a cohort sampled during active COVID-19.

This chain joins TRBV30 and TRBJ1-3; D is unclear. Germline CDR1 and CDR2: GTSNPN and SVGIG (reference sequence). The CDR3 runs 12 residues. The ends were cut back, 4 bases at V and 5 bases at J, with 9 bases in the middle. The CDR3 DNA is TGTGCCTGGACCACCGCGAGAAACACCATATATTTT. The encoded protein is CAWTTARNTIYF.

CDR3 nucleotides: TGTGCCAGTAGTGCCCGTACAGGGGCGTTTGAGACCCAGTACTTC. Translated, it gives CASSARTGAFETQYF. The rearrangement links TRBV19 to TRBJ2-5; TRBD1 aligns across 7 bases. The CDR3 totals 15 residues. Germline CDR1 reads LNHDA; CDR2 reads SQIVND (reference sequence). The V and J ends lost 5 bases and 5 bases, in that order; junction bases with no gene match: 11.

The gene calls are TRBV27 and TRBJ2-5; 7 bases are a match to TRBD2. Germline-derived CDR1 and CDR2 are MNHEY and SMNVEV (reference sequence). J lost 5 bases, V lost 4 bases, and 4 bases had no gene match. The CDR3 loop spans 13 amino acids. For the CDR3, the DNA is TGTGCCAGCAGTTGGGGGGGTTGGGAGACCCAGTACTTC. As protein: CASSWGGWETQYF.

V is TRBV19 and J is TRBJ1-1, with TRBD1 matching over 7 bases. This CDR3 region has 13 residues. Germline V CDR1 and CDR2: LNHDA, SQIVND (reference sequence). The J segment lost 1 base and the V segment lost 7 bases, leaving 3 bases of the junction unmatched. CDR3 loop: CASKGQTNTEAFF. CDR3 DNA sequence: TGTGCCAGTAAGGGACAGACGAACACTGAAGCTTTCTTT.

V usage is TRBV10-1 and J usage is TRBJ2-1; 9 positions agree with TRBD1. Germline assignment: CDR1 WNHNN and CDR2 SYGVQD (reference sequence). V dropped 4 bases and J dropped 7; count of bases not matched to a gene: 11. The CDR3 length is 16 residues. CDR3 DNA sequence: TGCGCCAGCAGTGGTGCCCGGGACAGGGTGGGGAATGAGCAGTTCTTC. Translated: CASSGARDRVGNEQFF.